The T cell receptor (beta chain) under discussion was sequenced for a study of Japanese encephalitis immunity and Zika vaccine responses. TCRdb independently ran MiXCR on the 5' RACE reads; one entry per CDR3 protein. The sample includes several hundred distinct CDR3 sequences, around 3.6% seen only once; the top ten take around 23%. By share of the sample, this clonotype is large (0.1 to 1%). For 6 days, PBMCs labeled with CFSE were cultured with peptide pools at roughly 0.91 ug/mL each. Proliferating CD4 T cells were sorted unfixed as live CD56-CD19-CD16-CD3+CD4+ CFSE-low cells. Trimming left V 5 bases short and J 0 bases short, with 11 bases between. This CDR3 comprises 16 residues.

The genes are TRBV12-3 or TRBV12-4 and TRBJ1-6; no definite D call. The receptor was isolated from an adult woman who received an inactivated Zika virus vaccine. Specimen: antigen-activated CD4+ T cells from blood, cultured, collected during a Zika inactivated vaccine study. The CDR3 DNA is TGTGCCAGCAGTCCCAGCGAGAGCTCCTATAATTCACCCCTCCACTTT. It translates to CASSPSESSYNSPLHF.